This TCR beta chain derives from a study of multiple sclerosis patients with progressive multifocal leukoencephalopathy. Study-level points and caveats: PML-onset expanded TRB clones were detectable before and during natalizumab therapy. Lower normalized Shannon entropy suggested reduced TRB diversity in most PML patients.

Synthetic inline TR CDR3 controls covering all V-J pairings were spiked into each PCR. The method was immunoSEQ multiplex PCR; TCRdb's version includes in-frame clones alone and lacks a portion of them. The table has fewer than 35,000 clones, 89% seen once. Note on this clone: Its antigen is not known.

The time point: before natalizumab initiation. This CDR3 comprises 13 residues. Between the trimmed V and J ends, which lost 1 base and 4 bases, there was a span of 4 bases. Germline CDR1 and CDR2: MNHEY and SMNVEV (reference sequence). The source is a human donor with multiple sclerosis. The chain uses TRBV27 and TRBJ2-2; D is unresolved. The specimen sequenced was PBMCs. CDR3 DNA sequence: TGTGCCAGCAGTTTATATACCACCGGGGAGCTGTTTTTT. It specifies CASSLYTTGELFF.